Listed here are 11 T cell receptor beta chains from one sample, sequenced in a study of OX40 agonist ivuxolimab in advanced cancers. Clones were sequenced by immunoSEQ multiplex PCR, and TCRdb holds only the in-frame ones, with some missing. The data hold some 72,000 clones, with 80% to 95% observed a single time. Sequencing was performed on CD4+ or CD8+ T cells sorted from blood, taken in a trial of the OX40 agonist ivuxolimab. All receptors come from an adult with an advanced solid tumor such as melanoma, head and neck, liver or kidney cancer.

This clone was recorded once. CDR3 loop: CASSPPSGQETQYF. DNA of the CDR3: TGCGCCAGCAGCCCCCCCAGTGGCCAAGAGACCCAGTACTTC. The chain has TRBV5-1 and TRBJ2-5; no firm D call. The germline V gene has CDR1 SGHRS and CDR2 YFSETQ. The CDR3 spans 14 residues. Trimming left V 4 bases short and J 1 base short, with 11 bases between. The complete variable domain, with remaining parts taken from reference TRBV5-1 and TRBJ2-5, reads KAGVTQTPRYLIKTRGQQVTLSCSPISGHRSVSWYQQTPGQGLQFLFEYFSETQRNKGNFPGRFSGRQFSNSRSEMNVSTLELGDSALYLCASSPPSGQETQYFGPGTRLLVL.

The gene calls are TRBV6-6 and TRBJ1-5; D not certain. This CDR3 is 16 amino acids long. V was pared by 7 bases and J by 4 bases, with 20 bases between. In germline, CDR1 is MNHNY, CDR2 SVGAGI (reference sequence). DNA for the CDR3: TGTGCCAGCATTACGGGCCCCCTTACACTAAATCAGCCCCAGCATTTT. Its protein product is CASITGPLTLNQPQHF.

This rearrangement joins TRBV18 to TRBJ2-5; D is unclear. The CDR3 loop spans 12 amino acids. The germline V gene encodes CDR1 KGHSH and CDR2 LQKENI. V was shortened by 2 bases and J by 2 bases, with 3 bases between the two germline ends. The chain's CDR3 is CASSPGQETQYF. CDR3 DNA sequence: TGTGCCAGCTCACCAGGACAAGAGACCCAGTACTTC. The full variable domain, rest sourced from reference TRBV18 and TRBJ2-5, is NAGVMQNPRHLVRRRGQEARLRCSPMKGHSHVYWYRQLPEEGLKFMVYLQKENIIDESGMPKERFSAEFPKEGPSILRIQQVVRGDSAAYFCASSPGQETQYFGPGTRLLVL.

This sequence joins TRBV10-3 and TRBJ2-1; 8 bases match TRBD1. CDR3 length: 14 amino acids. V was clipped by 7 bases and J by 6 bases; unmatched bases: 8. CDR1 and CDR2 (germline): ENHRY, SYGVKD. The DNA for the CDR3 is TGTGCCATCACGGTGGCAGGGGGCTTCAATGAGCAGTTCTTC. It encodes CAITVAGGFNEQFF.

V and J are TRBV6-1 and TRBJ1-2, with unresolved D. The CDR3 contains 12 residues. Germline V gives CDR1 MNHNS, CDR2 SASEGT. V lost 3 bases, J lost 8 bases, and 10 bases lay in between. The CDR3 region has the DNA TGTGCCAGCAGTGACTTAAGGGCGGGCTACACCTTC. This encodes CASSDLRAGYTF.

This sequence joins TRBV5-4 and TRBJ2-7, with TRBD1 as a possible D gene (5 bases). Trimming took 4 bases from V and 3 from J, leaving 11 bases between them. The CDR3 runs to 13 residues. Germline CDR1 is SGHNT and CDR2 is YYREEE (reference sequence). The DNA for the CDR3 is TGTGCCAGCAGCCTAGGACACCTCTACGAGCAGTACTTC. It codes for CASSLGHLYEQYF. Full variable domain (outside the CDR3, taken from reference TRBV5-4 and TRBJ2-7): ETGVTQSPTHLIKTRGQQVTLRCSSQSGHNTVSWYQQALGQGPQFIFQYYREEENGRGNFPPRFSGLQFPNYSSELNVNALELDDSALYLCASSLGHLYEQYFGPGTRLTVT.

This chain uses TRBV4-3 with TRBJ2-1; 10 bases agree with TRBD2. The CDR3 loop spans 16 amino acids. Germline V gene sequence: CDR1 LGHNA, CDR2 YSLEER. Losses at the gene ends were 2 bases for V and 7 bases for J; bases not matched to a gene: 8. CDR3 amino acids: CASSQFGLAGVNEQFF. CDR3 nucleotides: TGCGCCAGCAGCCAATTCGGGCTAGCGGGAGTGAATGAGCAGTTCTTC.

The gene calls are TRBV4-3 and TRBJ2-1; 9 bases match TRBD2. This CDR3 has 18 amino acids. V lost 0 bases to trimming and J lost 0 bases; unmatched junction nucleotides: 6. Per the germline V gene, CDR1 is LGHNA and CDR2 is YSLEER. CDR3: CASSQDPTSGNSYNEQFF. CDR3 DNA sequence: TGCGCCAGCAGCCAAGACCCGACTAGCGGTAACTCCTACAATGAGCAGTTCTTC.

This chain links TRBV5-8 with TRBJ2-3, with D uncertain. This CDR3 has 15 residues. V dropped 3 bases and J dropped 0 bases, with 11 bases sitting between them. CDR1 is SGHTS, CDR2 YDEGEE, per germline. The CDR3 sequence: CASSSGSLSTDTQYF. The CDR3 nucleotides are TGTGCCAGCAGCTCAGGTAGTCTTAGCACAGATACGCAGTATTTT.

This clone was counted a single time. This chain connects TRBV5-5 to TRBJ1-2, with D maybe TRBD1 (6 bases). The CDR3 has 13 residues. Per germline, CDR1 SGHKS and CDR2 YYEKEE (reference sequence). The V and J ends lost 0 bases and 8 bases respectively, with 11 bases between them. For the CDR3, the DNA is TGTGCCAGCAGCTTGGTGGCAGGGGCCGGCTACACCTTC. Translation: CASSLVAGAGYTF. Complete variable domain (other parts from reference TRBV5-5 and TRBJ1-2): DAGVTQSPTHLIKTRGQQVTLRCSPISGHKSVSWYQQVLGQGPQFIFQYYEKEERGRGNFPDRFSARQFPNYSSELNVNALLLGDSALYLCASSLVAGAGYTFGSGTRLTVV.

This clone was seen more than once but under ten times. The gene calls are TRBV27 and TRBJ1-2, with 9 bases identical to TRBD1. The CDR3 totals 12 residues. Germline CDR1 is MNHEY and CDR2 is SMNVEV (reference sequence). With V trimmed by 2 bases and J by 10 bases, 2 bases remained unmatched. The CDR3 DNA is TGTGCCAGCAGTTTAGGGGACAGGGTCTACACCTTC. This sequence encodes CASSLGDRVYTF.